This T cell receptor (beta chain) was profiled in a study of Graves' ophthalmopathy and Graves' hyperthyroidism. Study observations and caveats: Most thyroid-expanded clonotypes exceeding 0.001 frequency were also found in blood.

The authors amplified TCR beta CDR3 regions, and they did so from RNA transcripts for repertoire sequencing. HTBI primers were employed in first-round RT-PCR, then a second-round multiplex PCR followed. TCRdb re-called the multiplex PCR reads through MiXCR, storing one row per CDR3 protein. Here the sample spans 650,000 to 900,000 distinct CDR3 sequences, around 40% being singletons. This CDR3 region has 12 residues. Looked up from germline, CDR1 is DFQATT and CDR2 is SNEGSKA (reference sequence). With 5 bases removed from V and 8 bases from J, the gap between germline ends came to 16 bases. This clonotype was observed a few times. Its target is unknown.

The chain has TRBV20-1 and TRBJ2-7; D remains ambiguous. The sequenced sample was peripheral blood. The clonotype was recovered from an adult man with Graves' ophthalmopathy. CDR3 region: CSAPYTIFKQYF. The CDR3 DNA reads TGCAGTGCTCCATACACTATCTTCAAGCAGTACTTC.